These T cell receptor beta chains were read from a single sample in a study of T cell responses to AZD1222 COVID-19 vaccine. This table comes from immunoSEQ multiplex PCR, and its TCRdb copy is limited to in-frame clones, with some not included. Of approximately 90,000 clones detected, 89% appear once; the ten largest clones hold approximately 5%. Sample: peripheral blood, taken 28 days after the second AZD1222 dose. These receptors were taken from an adult who received the AZD1222 COVID-19 vaccine. CDR3s include the opening cysteine and the closing phenylalanine or tryptophan. Fields, in order: clone size, V gene, D gene, J gene, CDR3 protein, CDR3 DNA. D genes are given only for firm matches. Not every row has a clone size; where given, it reads once, few, many or a size class.

clone_size: once
v_call: TRBV19
d_call: TRBD1
j_call: TRBJ1-2
cdr3_aa: CASWETGNYGYTF
cdr3_nt: TGTGCCAGTTGGGAGACAGGGAACTATGGCTACACCTTC

clone_size: -
v_call: TRBV7-3
d_call: -
j_call: TRBJ1-1
cdr3_aa: CASSLIAGTNTEAFF
cdr3_nt: TGTGCCAGCAGCTTAATAGCGGGTACGAACACTGAAGCTTTCTTT

clone_size: -
v_call: TRBV6-5
d_call: -
j_call: TRBJ1-6
cdr3_aa: CASSYSPGVSPLHF
cdr3_nt: TGTGCCAGCAGTTACTCCCCAGGGGTCTCACCCCTCCACTTT

clone_size: -
v_call: TRBV6-1
d_call: TRBD1
j_call: TRBJ1-2
cdr3_aa: CASSEGQPYGYTF
cdr3_nt: TGTGCCAGCAGTGAGGGACAGCCGTATGGCTACACCTTC

clone_size: once
v_call: TRBV14
d_call: -
j_call: TRBJ1-1
cdr3_aa: CASSKRVISQDTEAFF
cdr3_nt: TGTGCCAGCAGCAAGAGGGTAATATCCCAGGACACTGAAGCTTTCTTT

clone_size: -
v_call: TRBV6-5
d_call: TRBD1
j_call: TRBJ1-5
cdr3_aa: CASKSGGSQPQHF
cdr3_nt: TGTGCCAGCAAATCAGGGGGGTCTCAGCCCCAGCATTTT

clone_size: once
v_call: TRBV2
d_call: -
j_call: TRBJ1-1
cdr3_aa: CASRLHVEAFF
cdr3_nt: TGTGCCAGCAGACTCCACGTTGAAGCTTTCTTT

clone_size: -
v_call: TRBV19
d_call: -
j_call: TRBJ1-2
cdr3_aa: CASSILTNYGYTF
cdr3_nt: TGTGCCAGTAGTATTCTGACTAACTATGGCTACACCTTC

clone_size: -
v_call: TRBV25-1
d_call: TRBD1
j_call: TRBJ1-2
cdr3_aa: CASTPTGTYGYTF
cdr3_nt: TGTGCCAGCACCCCGACAGGGACCTATGGCTACACCTTC

clone_size: -
v_call: TRBV4-2
d_call: -
j_call: TRBJ1-1
cdr3_aa: CASSQDTAGNTEAFF
cdr3_nt: TGTGCCAGCAGCCAAGATACGGCGGGCAACACTGAAGCTTTCTTT

clone_size: -
v_call: TRBV2
d_call: TRBD1
j_call: TRBJ1-2
cdr3_aa: CASSMGQNYGYTF
cdr3_nt: TGTGCCAGCAGCATGGGACAGAACTATGGCTACACCTTC

clone_size: -
v_call: TRBV10-3
d_call: -
j_call: TRBJ1-1
cdr3_aa: CAISEQGENTEAFF
cdr3_nt: TGTGCCATCAGTGAACAGGGCGAGAACACTGAAGCTTTCTTT

clone_size: -
v_call: TRBV4-2
d_call: TRBD1
j_call: TRBJ1-2
cdr3_aa: CASSQPGQGYGYTF
cdr3_nt: TGTGCCAGCAGCCAACCCGGACAGGGCTATGGCTACACCTTC

clone_size: -
v_call: TRBV29-1
d_call: TRBD1
j_call: TRBJ2-1
cdr3_aa: CSVENDRDSNEQFF
cdr3_nt: TGCAGCGTTGAAAACGACAGGGATTCCAATGAGCAGTTCTTC

clone_size: -
v_call: TRBV3-1/TRBV3-2
d_call: -
j_call: TRBJ2-6
cdr3_aa: CASRSRSGANVLTF
cdr3_nt: TGTGCCAGCAGATCCCGGTCTGGGGCCAACGTCCTGACTTTC

clone_size: -
v_call: TRBV7-2
d_call: -
j_call: TRBJ1-2
cdr3_aa: CASSFPLAVAIYGYTF
cdr3_nt: TGTGCCAGCAGCTTTCCCCTCGCAGTCGCGATCTATGGCTACACCTTC

clone_size: -
v_call: TRBV7-9
d_call: TRBD1
j_call: TRBJ2-5
cdr3_aa: CASSSRDRGFQETQYF
cdr3_nt: TGTGCCAGCAGCTCCCGGGACAGGGGCTTCCAAGAGACCCAGTACTTC

clone_size: -
v_call: TRBV7-9
d_call: -
j_call: TRBJ1-6
cdr3_aa: CASSSDGQNSPLHF
cdr3_nt: TGTGCCAGCAGCTCCGACGGACAAAATTCACCCCTCCACTTT

clone_size: -
v_call: TRBV10-3
d_call: -
j_call: TRBJ1-2
cdr3_aa: CAISSSLDGYTF
cdr3_nt: TGTGCCATCAGCTCATCTCTGGATGGCTACACCTTC

clone_size: -
v_call: TRBV6-5
d_call: -
j_call: TRBJ1-4
cdr3_aa: CASTARGSEKLFF
cdr3_nt: TGTGCCAGCACCGCGAGGGGGAGTGAAAAACTGTTTTTT

clone_size: -
v_call: TRBV5-5
d_call: -
j_call: TRBJ1-5
cdr3_aa: CASSLDSNQPQHF
cdr3_nt: TGTGCCAGCAGCTTGGATAGCAATCAGCCCCAGCATTTT

clone_size: -
v_call: TRBV30
d_call: TRBD2
j_call: TRBJ2-7
cdr3_aa: CAWERGIGYEQYF
cdr3_nt: TGTGCCTGGGAGCGGGGGATAGGGTACGAGCAGTACTTC

clone_size: -
v_call: TRBV12-3/TRBV12-4
d_call: -
j_call: TRBJ1-2
cdr3_aa: CASSYNLDYGYTF
cdr3_nt: TGTGCCAGCAGTTACAACCTTGACTATGGCTACACCTTC

clone_size: -
v_call: TRBV18
d_call: TRBD1
j_call: TRBJ2-7
cdr3_aa: CASSPSRTGLGQYF
cdr3_nt: TGTGCCAGCTCACCGTCGAGGACAGGGCTCGGGCAGTACTTC

clone_size: -
v_call: TRBV18
d_call: -
j_call: TRBJ2-2
cdr3_aa: CASSPSPGAGELFF
cdr3_nt: TGTGCCAGCTCACCCAGTCCAGGGGCCGGGGAGCTGTTTTTT

clone_size: -
v_call: TRBV10-3
d_call: -
j_call: TRBJ1-5
cdr3_aa: CAISGGEGNQPQHF
cdr3_nt: TGTGCCATCAGTGGTGGGGAGGGCAATCAGCCCCAGCATTTT

clone_size: -
v_call: TRBV10-3
d_call: -
j_call: TRBJ2-3
cdr3_aa: CAISGSTSTDTQYF
cdr3_nt: TGTGCCATCAGTGGGTCGACTAGCACAGATACGCAGTATTTT

clone_size: -
v_call: TRBV5-6
d_call: -
j_call: TRBJ2-7
cdr3_aa: CASSFVSYEQYF
cdr3_nt: TGTGCCAGCAGCTTTGTATCCTACGAGCAGTACTTC

clone_size: -
v_call: TRBV4-3
d_call: -
j_call: TRBJ1-2
cdr3_aa: CASSQDISQVKVYGYTF
cdr3_nt: TGCGCCAGCAGCCAAGATATCAGCCAGGTTAAGGTCTATGGCTACACCTTC

clone_size: -
v_call: TRBV5-5
d_call: -
j_call: TRBJ2-5
cdr3_aa: CASSMVETQYF
cdr3_nt: TGTGCCAGCAGCATGGTAGAGACCCAGTACTTC

clone_size: few
v_call: TRBV20-1
d_call: -
j_call: TRBJ1-2
cdr3_aa: CSARFAYGYTF
cdr3_nt: TGCAGTGCTAGATTTGCCTATGGCTACACCTTC

clone_size: -
v_call: TRBV7-2
d_call: -
j_call: TRBJ2-2
cdr3_aa: CASRTQGHTGELFF
cdr3_nt: TGTGCCAGCAGAACCCAGGGTCACACCGGGGAGCTGTTTTTT

clone_size: -
v_call: TRBV5-1
d_call: -
j_call: TRBJ2-2
cdr3_aa: CASSPSGIWGVAGELFF
cdr3_nt: TGCGCCAGCAGCCCCTCTGGAATATGGGGGGTAGCCGGGGAGCTGTTTTTT

clone_size: -
v_call: TRBV6-5
d_call: -
j_call: TRBJ1-1
cdr3_aa: CASSYGDGNTEAFF
cdr3_nt: TGTGCCAGCAGTTATGGGGACGGGAACACTGAAGCTTTCTTT

clone_size: few
v_call: TRBV2
d_call: TRBD2
j_call: TRBJ2-1
cdr3_aa: CAGKTSGGASEQFF
cdr3_nt: TGTGCCGGAAAGACTAGCGGGGGGGCCAGTGAGCAGTTCTTC